These 12 T cell receptor beta chains were all obtained from the same sample, sequenced in a study of molecular identifiers for immune sequencing clone quantification. Using its own MiXCR run on the PCR reads, TCRdb lists one record per CDR3 protein. The repertoire has about half a million distinct CDR3 sequences, around 23% of them found once; the top ten carry under 0.8%. The sample consisted of naive CD8+ T cells from blood, with Jurkat cell RNA spiked in. Subset: FACS-sorted CD8+CD4-CCR7+CD45RA+ naive T cells. Every receptor here comes from a human donor in good health. Some libraries in this study had Jurkat cell RNA spiked in.

About this clonotype itself: Because the CDR3's place on the DNA is in doubt, the DNA is left out and the CDR3 is given as listed by TCRdb. The rearrangement joins TRBV20-1 to TRBJ2-5; TRBD1 is the table's D call and was not checked against the DNA. The CDR3 has 15 amino acids, counting both end residues. Germline lookup yields CDR1 DFQATT and CDR2 SNEGSKA (reference sequence). CDR3 region: CSARDREYFGETQYF.

This clonotype was seen more than once but under ten times. The V and J genes are TRBV19 and TRBJ2-2, with D hard to call. V was clipped by 3 bases and J by 7 bases, with 6 bases between them. From germline, CDR1 is LNHDA and CDR2 SQIVND (reference sequence). The CDR3 covers 12 residues. The CDR3: CASSIIHGELFF. CDR3 coding DNA: TGTGCCAGTAGTATCATTCACGGGGAGCTGTTTTTT.

There are a few counts of this clonotype. The V call is TRBV11-2, the J call TRBJ2-6; D gene uncertain. Germline V CDR1 and CDR2: SGHAT, FQNNGV. This CDR3 comprises 17 residues. Trimming left V 2 bases short and J 2 bases short, with 13 bases between. The CDR3 DNA sequence: TGTGCCAGCAGCTTAAGAACAGTCCTCCCTGGGGCCAACGTCCTGACTTTC. Protein sequence: CASSLRTVLPGANVLTF.

This clonotype was counted at least ten times. The rearrangement joins TRBV7-9 to TRBJ2-3; 8 bases are a match to TRBD2. V was clipped by 2 bases and J by 5 bases; unmatched bases: 3. The CDR3 is made up of 14 amino acids. Per the germline V gene, CDR1 is SEHNR and CDR2 is FQNEAQ (reference sequence). The CDR3 is CASSLSLAGDTQYF. The DNA for the CDR3 is TGTGCCAGCAGCTTAAGCCTAGCGGGAGATACGCAGTATTTT. Based on the CDR3 plus reference TRBV7-9 and TRBJ2-3, the full variable domain is DTGVSQNPRHKITKRGQNVTFRCDPISEHNRLYWYRQTLGQGPEFLTYFQNEAQLEKSRLLSDRFSAERPKGSFSTLEIQRTEQGDSAMYLCASSLSLAGDTQYFGPGTRLTVL.

The table lists this clonotype with a few counts. The CDR3 DNA is TGTGCCAGCAGCTATAATCCCGGGGGCGTCGAGCAGTACTTC. It translates to CASSYNPGGVEQYF. This chain links TRBV7-6 with TRBJ2-7, with D possibly being TRBD1 or TRBD2 (6 bases each). Germline loops: CDR1 SGHVS, CDR2 FNYEAQ. V lost 4 bases and J lost 6, with 16 bases in between. The CDR3 totals 14 residues. Full variable domain (missing parts from reference TRBV7-6 and TRBJ2-7): GAGVSQSPRYKVTKRGQDVALRCDPISGHVSLYWYRQALGQGPEFLTYFNYEAQQDKSGLPNDRFSAERPEGSISTLTIQRTEQRDSAMYRCASSYNPGGVEQYFGPGTRLTVT.

A remark on this clonotype: A read error may explain this, as a much larger clone is one base away. This rearrangement joins TRBV14 to TRBJ2-3, with TRBD2 as a possible D gene (5 bases). From germline, CDR1 is SGHDN and CDR2 FVKESK. The CDR3 has 18 amino acids. Here the CDR3 reads CASSQDLRPGSGTATQYF. As DNA, the CDR3 is TGTGCCAGCAGCCAAGATTTGAGGCCGGGGTCAGGCACAGCTACGCAGTATTTT.

V gene TRBV5-1 combines with J gene TRBJ2-7; a weak D match, TRBD2 (5 bases). The length of the CDR3 is 13 residues. Germline CDR1 SGHRS, CDR2 YFSETQ. Trimming left V 2 bases short and J 6 bases short, with 12 bases between. This chain's CDR3 is CASSFTVRAEQYF. In DNA form, the CDR3 reads TGCGCCAGCAGCTTCACAGTGAGGGCCGAGCAGTACTTC.

This clonotype was recorded a few times. The CDR3 protein is CASRSNRDTMTYEQYF. The DNA for the CDR3 is TGTGCCAGCAGGTCAAACCGGGACACGATGACCTACGAGCAGTACTTC. V and J are TRBV28 and TRBJ2-7, with D possibly being TRBD1 (6 bases). V was trimmed by 6 bases and J by 2 bases, leaving 20 bases between them. In germline, CDR1 is MDHEN, CDR2 SYDVKM. The CDR3 runs 16 residues.

The chain recombines TRBV20-1 with TRBJ1-1, with D unresolved. Germline CDR1 reads DFQATT; CDR2 reads SNEGSKA (reference sequence). V was pared by 0 bases and J by 8 bases, with 10 bases between. This CDR3 region has 12 residues. The CDR3 DNA sequence: TGCAGTGCTAGAGATTTGGGCTCGGAAGCTTTCTTT. Protein: CSARDLGSEAFF.

The chain couples TRBV27 to TRBJ1-1; D perhaps matches TRBD1 (5 bases). CDR3 length: 17 amino acids. Trimming shortened V by 3 bases and J by 5 bases, and 22 bases separated the two germline ends. The germline V gene encodes CDR1 MNHEY and CDR2 SMNVEV (reference sequence). In DNA, the CDR3 is TGTGCCAGCAGTTTCGTTAGCGTGAGGGGTTTGGATACTGAAGCTTTCTTT. The encoded protein is CASSFVSVRGLDTEAFF.

This clonotype was picked up a small number of times. The CDR3 loop is CASSQSGLTGEGPTEAFF. In DNA form, the CDR3 reads TGTGCCAGCAGCCAAAGCGGGTTAACGGGGGAAGGTCCCACTGAAGCTTTCTTT. This chain joins TRBV14 and TRBJ1-1; D is possibly TRBD1 (5 bases). Germline values: CDR1 SGHDN, CDR2 FVKESK. V dropped 2 bases and J dropped 4 bases, with 23 bases sitting between them. This CDR3 is built from 18 residues.

The J gene is TRBJ2-2, the V gene TRBV28, with D perhaps matching TRBD2 (6 bases). V was shortened by 5 bases and J by 0 bases, with 13 bases between the two germline ends. The CDR3 is made up of 16 amino acids. The V gene's germline CDR1 is MDHEN and CDR2 SYDVKM. CDR3: CASSPTGLANTGELFF. The CDR3 coding sequence is TGTGCCAGCAGTCCAACGGGACTGGCGAACACCGGGGAGCTGTTTTTT.